This T cell receptor beta chain was identified in a study of regulatory T cells in long-lasting Graves disease. The wider study: Graves' patients who were just diagnosed had used antithyroid drugs for under 3 months.

Trimming cost V 3 bases and J 6 bases; bases outside gene matches: 2. The CDR3 has 12 amino acids. CDR1 and CDR2 from the germline V gene are LNHDA and SQIVND (reference sequence). Indicated time point: newly diagnosed GD, antithyroid drugs for less than 3 months. Preparation of the TCR library used RNA extracted from PBMCs. TCR beta libraries were built with iRepertoire HTBI primers and Arm-PCR of CDR3 regions. TCRdb re-called the multiplex PCR reads with MiXCR, one entry per CDR3 protein. The repertoire holds some 500,000 distinct CDR3 sequences, with roughly 14% as singletons. These data are also associated with another study on T cells in Graves' hyperthyroidism and ophthalmopathy. As reported in that work: TCR CDR3 regions were first amplified by RT-PCR with HTBI primers.

This clonotype originated in a young man with Graves disease. V usage is TRBV19 and J usage is TRBJ2-7; 7 bases line up with TRBD2. This specimen was peripheral blood mononuclear cells (PBMCs), taken at new diagnosis, from a patient treated with antithyroid drugs. The CDR3 DNA reads TGTGCCAGTAGTATCGAGCGGGGCGAGCAGTACTTC. Translation: CASSIERGEQYF.